What follows are 32 T cell receptor beta chains derived from one specimen sequenced in a study of blood T cell repertoires in COVID-19. This table comes from immunoSEQ multiplex PCR, and its TCRdb copy is limited to in-frame clones, with some not included. The data show some 250,000 clones, about 76% seen once. Specimen: peripheral blood. The source of these receptors is a woman aged 60-75 years with active or convalescent COVID-19.

This clone turned up a few times. The chain uses TRBV2 and TRBJ2-2, with D hard to call. The germline V gene encodes CDR1 SNHLY and CDR2 FYNNEI. There are 15 residues in the CDR3. V shed 6 bases and J shed 0 bases, with 11 bases lying between them. CDR3 sequence: CASRGAAPNTGELFF. For the CDR3, the DNA is TGTGCCAGCAGGGGCGCCGCTCCGAACACCGGGGAGCTGTTTTTT. Full variable domain (remainder filled in from reference TRBV2 and TRBJ2-2): EPEVTQTPSHQVTQMGQEVILRCVPISNHLYFYWYRQILGQKVEFLVSFYNNEISEKSEIFDDQFSVERPDGSNFTLKIRSTKLEDSAMYFCASRGAAPNTGELFFGEGSRLTVL.

For the CDR3, the DNA is TGTGCCAGTAGTATAGATGGCAAGTTCTTCTATGGCTACACCTTC. Protein product: CASSIDGKFFYGYTF. The chain recombines TRBV19 with TRBJ1-2; D gene unclear. CDR1 is LNHDA and CDR2 is SQIVND in the germline V gene (reference sequence). The CDR3 length is 15 residues. V was shortened by 0 bases and J by 4 bases, with 12 bases between the two germline ends.

V is TRBV30 and J is TRBJ1-2; 7 positions agree with TRBD1. The CDR3 has 17 amino acids. CDR1 GTSNPN and CDR2 SVGIG come from the germline V gene (reference sequence). The V segment lost 3 bases and the J segment 4 bases; nucleotides outside the gene matches: 17. In nucleotides, the CDR3 is TGTGCCTGGAGATATCAGGCGCGGGGCAGGGGGATCTATGGCTACACCTTC. Protein product: CAWRYQARGRGIYGYTF.

The genes are TRBV18 and TRBJ1-2, with 10 bases that match TRBD1. Germline-derived CDR1 and CDR2 are KGHSH and LQKENI. V dropped 2 bases and J dropped 7; count of bases not matched to a gene: 7. CDR3 length: 15 residues. The CDR3 DNA reads TGTGCCAGCTCACCAAGCGACAGGGGGCTGTCTGGCTACACCTTC. Protein sequence: CASSPSDRGLSGYTF. Drawing the rest from reference TRBV18 and TRBJ1-2, the complete variable domain is NAGVMQNPRHLVRRRGQEARLRCSPMKGHSHVYWYRQLPEEGLKFMVYLQKENIIDESGMPKERFSAEFPKEGPSILRIQQVVRGDSAAYFCASSPSDRGLSGYTFGSGTRLTVV.

The V gene is TRBV29-1, the J gene TRBJ2-7; 7 bases fit TRBD2. The CDR3 sequence is 13 residues long. The germline gives CDR1 SQVTM, CDR2 ANQGSEA. V lost 5 bases and J lost 0; bases outside the gene matches: 4. The CDR3 spells CSVRASGSYEQYF. For the CDR3, the DNA is TGCAGCGTTCGGGCTAGCGGCTCCTACGAGCAGTACTTC.

The chain carries TRBV2 and TRBJ2-3, with 9 bases aligning to TRBD2. Germline V gene lookup returns CDR1 SNHLY and CDR2 FYNNEI. CDR3 length: 15 residues. The V segment lost 5 bases and the J segment 0 bases; nucleotides outside the gene matches: 3. The CDR3 loop reads CASSPGLASTDTQYF. The CDR3 DNA reads TGTGCCAGCAGTCCGGGACTAGCTAGCACAGATACGCAGTATTTT.

This chain joins TRBV5-8 and TRBJ1-1, with TRBD1 identical over 9 bases. The CDR3 is made up of 17 amino acids. CDR1 is SGHTS and CDR2 is YDEGEE in the germline V gene. V trimming: 7 bases; J trimming: 4 bases; junction bases outside the gene matches: 17. This CDR3 reads CASRLVPGQGRATEAFF. The DNA for the CDR3 is TGTGCCAGCCGCCTCGTCCCGGGACAGGGAAGGGCCACTGAAGCTTTCTTT.

The chain has TRBV4-1 and TRBJ1-2; TRBD1 aligns across 7 bases. With V trimmed by 0 bases and J by 6 bases, 13 bases remained unmatched. CDR1 is MGHRA and CDR2 is YSYEKL in the germline V gene. The CDR3 has 17 residues. The CDR3 nucleotides read TGCGCCAGCAGCCAAGATGGGAACAGGGGCGGCTATCATGGCTACACCTTC. This gives the protein CASSQDGNRGGYHGYTF.

There are a few counts of this clone. This chain joins TRBV5-1 and TRBJ1-2; D unclear. The germline gives CDR1 SGHRS, CDR2 YFSETQ. V gave up 0 bases and J gave up 4 bases, with 13 bases separating them. The CDR3 is made up of 15 amino acids. CDR3 in amino acids: CASSLAGVEGYGYTF. CDR3 DNA sequence: TGCGCCAGCAGCTTGGCCGGGGTGGAGGGCTATGGCTACACCTTC.

The chain links TRBV10-3 to TRBJ2-3; possibly TRBD1 for D (5 bases). CDR1 and CDR2 (germline): ENHRY, SYGVKD. There are 14 residues in the CDR3. CDR3: CGTSVGRGTDTQYF. DNA for the CDR3: TGTGGTACCTCAGTAGGCAGGGGCACAGATACGCAGTATTTT.

The chain employs TRBV3-1 (or the pseudogene TRBV3-2) and TRBJ1-2; the match to TRBD1 covers 7 bases. V lost 3 bases to trimming and J lost 8 bases; unmatched junction nucleotides: 15. Germline loops: CDR1 LGHDT, CDR2 YNNKEL (reference sequence). CDR3 size: 16 residues. The CDR3 reads CASSQRGGARSGGYTF. The CDR3 DNA sequence: TGTGCCAGCAGCCAGCGAGGGGGCGCGAGGTCGGGAGGCTACACCTTC.

This rearrangement joins TRBV14 to TRBJ2-7; 8 bases match TRBD1. The CDR3 is made up of 13 amino acids. Germline CDR1 SGHDN, CDR2 FVKESK. The V segment lost 0 bases and the J segment 10 bases; nucleotides outside the gene matches: 5. This CDR3 reads CASSQERQGAQYF. CDR3 nucleotide sequence: TGTGCCAGCAGCCAAGAGAGGCAGGGGGCTCAGTACTTC.

The chain combines TRBV5-1 with TRBJ2-7, with D possibly matching TRBD1 (5 bases). This CDR3 region has 15 residues. Germline V gene lookup returns CDR1 SGHRS and CDR2 YFSETQ. With 4 bases removed from V and 0 bases from J, the gap between germline ends came to 14 bases. The CDR3 DNA reads as TGCGCCAGCAGCAGGTGGACAAGGGGCTCCTACGAGCAGTACTTC. This encodes CASSRWTRGSYEQYF.

The chain uses TRBV5-4 and TRBJ2-2; maybe TRBD2 (5 bases). CDR3 length: 13 amino acids. Germline V gene data show CDR1 as SGHNT and CDR2 as YYREEE (reference sequence). V gave up 0 bases and J gave up 12 bases, with 12 bases separating them. CDR3 region: CASSLGRGEKLFF. CDR3 sequence (DNA): TGTGCCAGCAGCTTGGGACGGGGAGAAAAGCTGTTTTTT.

The chain combines TRBV11-2 with TRBJ1-1, with 8 bases that match TRBD1. Trimming took 1 base from V and 6 from J; bases not matched to a gene: 1. The CDR3 consists of 13 residues. Germline loops: CDR1 SGHAT, CDR2 FQNNGV. CDR3 in DNA: TGTGCCAGCAGCTTAGGGACAGGGTCTGAAGCTTTCTTT. Translation gives CASSLGTGSEAFF.

This clone was detected a few times. This sequence joins TRBV6-1 and TRBJ1-1; D unresolved. The germline V gene encodes CDR1 MNHNS and CDR2 SASEGT. The CDR3 loop spans 13 amino acids. V lost 1 base and J lost 1, with 4 bases in between. The CDR3 region has the DNA TGTGCCAGCAGTGAAGACAGGAACACTGAAGCTTTCTTT. The encoded protein is CASSEDRNTEAFF.

About this clone: Within the sample, other DNA sequences also encode this same CDR3. The chain combines TRBV9 with TRBJ2-5; 13 bases agree with TRBD2. This CDR3 comprises 17 residues. From germline, CDR1 is SGDLS and CDR2 YYNGEE. V was clipped by 0 bases and J by 3 bases; unmatched bases: 5. Here the CDR3 DNA reads TGTGCCAGCAGCGTAGGGACTAGCGGGGGCAGGGAAGAGACCCAGTACTTC. Translation: CASSVGTSGGREETQYF.

In this sample, this clone turned up a few times. The junction differs from germline at one of its ends, possibly a read error. This rearrangement joins TRBV7-7 to TRBJ2-7; perhaps TRBD1 as D (6 bases). The CDR3 has 14 amino acids. Germline V gene sequence: CDR1 SSHAT, CDR2 FNYEAQ (reference sequence). For the CDR3, the DNA is TGTGCTAGCAGCCCTTCAGGGACAAGTACCGAGCAGTACTTC. Protein sequence: CASSPSGTSTEQYF. Full variable domain (outside the CDR3, taken from reference TRBV7-7 and TRBJ2-7): GAGVSQSPRYKVTKRGQDVTLRCDPISSHATLYWYQQALGQGPEFLTYFNYEAQPDKSGLPSDRFSAERPEGSISTLTIQRTEQRDSAMYRCASSPSGTSTEQYFGPGTRLTVT.

V usage is TRBV7-2 and J usage is TRBJ2-3; 10 bases agree with TRBD2. This CDR3 region has 17 residues. Germline V gives CDR1 SGHTA, CDR2 FQGNSA. V lost 0 bases to trimming and J lost 1 base; unmatched junction nucleotides: 4. CDR3 DNA sequence: TGTGCCAGCAGCTTAGCGGTAGCGGGAGGCGGCACAGATACGCAGTATTTT. This gives the protein CASSLAVAGGGTDTQYF.

This clone was picked up one time. This chain uses TRBV5-1 with TRBJ2-1; 15 nucleotides align to TRBD2. The CDR3 length is 19 residues. Trimming removed 4 bases from V and 1 base from J; junction bases left unmatched: 9. The germline gives CDR1 SGHRS, CDR2 YFSETQ. CDR3 coding DNA: TGCGCCAGCAGCACGGGACTAGCGGGGGGCGCCTTTTCCTACAATGAGCAGTTCTTC. Its protein product is CASSTGLAGGAFSYNEQFF.

The rearrangement joins TRBV2 to TRBJ1-5; 8 nucleotides match TRBD1. The CDR3 contains 15 residues. Per germline, CDR1 SNHLY and CDR2 FYNNEI. With 7 bases clipped from V and 6 bases from J, the junction kept 11 bases outside the gene matches. CDR3 DNA sequence: TGTGCCAGCACCTTGAGCAGGGGGCGCAGTCAGCCCCAGCATTTT. As protein: CASTLSRGRSQPQHF. The variable domain in full, with the rest retrieved from reference TRBV2 and TRBJ1-5, is EPEVTQTPSHQVTQMGQEVILRCVPISNHLYFYWYRQILGQKVEFLVSFYNNEISEKSEIFDDQFSVERPDGSNFTLKIRSTKLEDSAMYFCASTLSRGRSQPQHFGDGTRLSIL.

The V gene is TRBV11-2, the J gene TRBJ1-4; possibly TRBD1 for D (6 bases). Trimming took 0 bases from V and 4 from J, leaving 9 bases between them. The CDR3 length is 15 residues. The germline gives CDR1 SGHAT, CDR2 FQNNGV. CDR3 amino acids: CASSLEPGDNEKLFF. The CDR3 DNA follows: TGTGCCAGCAGCTTAGAGCCAGGGGATAATGAAAAACTGTTTTTT.

This chain uses TRBV10-2 with TRBJ2-7; 8 positions match TRBD1. The CDR3 extends over 12 amino acids. The J segment lost 2 bases and the V segment lost 8 bases, leaving 2 bases of the junction unmatched. Germline V CDR1 and CDR2: WSHSY, SAAADI. The DNA for the CDR3 is TGCGCCAGCGGGACAGGCCCCTACGAGCAGTACTTC. It encodes CASGTGPYEQYF.

This chain connects TRBV11-2 to TRBJ1-1; maybe TRBD1 (5 bases). Trimming took 1 base from V and 8 from J, leaving 14 bases between them. Germline V gene data show CDR1 as SGHAT and CDR2 as FQNNGV. This CDR3 comprises 14 residues. This CDR3 is CASSLVRGKREAFF. The CDR3 DNA reads as TGTGCCAGCAGCTTAGTTCGGGGGAAACGAGAAGCTTTCTTT. Filled out from reference TRBV11-2 and TRBJ1-1, the complete variable domain reads EAGVAQSPRYKIIEKRQSVAFWCNPISGHATLYWYQQILGQGPKLLIQFQNNGVVDDSQLPKDRFSAERLKGVDSTLKIQPAKLEDSAVYLCASSLVRGKREAFFGQGTRLTVV.

This chain joins TRBV6-2 or TRBV6-3 and TRBJ2-3; the D gene is possibly TRBD1 (6 bases). Germline loops: CDR1 MNHEY, CDR2 SVGEGT. The V gene lost 2 bases and the J gene lost 1 base, with 10 bases spanning the gap. The CDR3 runs to 15 residues. The CDR3 reads CASSYGTSGTDTQYF. For the CDR3, the DNA is TGTGCCAGCAGTTACGGGACATCTGGCACAGATACGCAGTATTTT.

The chain combines TRBV2 with TRBJ2-3; TRBD2 matches 13 bases. The CDR3 runs to 15 residues. The J segment lost 6 bases and the V segment lost 6 bases, leaving 6 bases of the junction unmatched. The V gene's germline CDR1 is SNHLY and CDR2 FYNNEI. The CDR3 region has the DNA TGTGCCAGCAGGGGACTAGCGGGGACCTCGGATACGCAGTATTTT. Amino acids: CASRGLAGTSDTQYF.

V and J are TRBV7-2 and TRBJ2-3; no firm D call. This CDR3 spans 14 amino acids. The V and J ends lost 5 bases and 0 bases respectively, with 9 bases between them. CDR1 is SGHTA and CDR2 is FQGNSA in the germline V gene. The CDR3 region has the DNA TGTGCCAGCAGCCCCATGTCCAGCACAGATACGCAGTATTTT. This sequence encodes CASSPMSSTDTQYF.

The chain couples TRBV10-1 to TRBJ2-5; possible D gene TRBD2, 5 bases. Germline CDR1 WNHNN, CDR2 SYGVQD (reference sequence). The CDR3 is 14 amino acids. Trimming took 0 bases from V and 4 from J, leaving 9 bases between them. In DNA, the CDR3 is TGCGCCAGCAGTGAGTCGGGCAGCGGAGAGACCCAGTACTTC. Its protein product is CASSESGSGETQYF.

The chain recombines TRBV5-4 with TRBJ1-1, with D tentatively TRBD1 (5 bases). Trimming removed 0 bases at V and 5 bases at J, with 8 bases between. Germline V lookup: CDR1 SGHNT, CDR2 YYREEE (reference sequence). The CDR3 is 13 residues long. The CDR3 bases are TGTGCCAGCAGCTTGGGGGGCATAACTGAAGCTTTCTTT. Amino acid sequence: CASSLGGITEAFF.

V and J are TRBV7-2 and TRBJ1-3, with TRBD1 matching over 7 bases. The V segment lost 5 bases and the J segment 7 bases; nucleotides outside the gene matches: 8. The germline V gene encodes CDR1 SGHTA and CDR2 FQGNSA. The CDR3 runs 14 residues. CDR3 coding DNA: TGTGCCAGCAGCCCCGGGACAGTGGGGAACACCATATATTTT. This sequence encodes CASSPGTVGNTIYF. The full variable domain, in which reference TRBV7-2 and TRBJ1-3 provide the parts outside the CDR3, is GAGVSQSPSNKVTEKGKDVELRCDPISGHTALYWYRQSLGQGLEFLIYFQGNSAPDKSGLPSDRFSAERTGGSVSTLTIQRTQQEDSAVYLCASSPGTVGNTIYFGEGSWLTVV.

This clone appeared a few times. The chain recombines TRBV4-1 with TRBJ2-7, with D possibly matching TRBD1 (6 bases). The germline CDR1 and CDR2 sequences are MGHRA and YSYEKL. V was clipped by 1 base and J by 2 bases, with 9 bases between them. This CDR3 spans 14 amino acids. The CDR3 nucleotides are TGCGCCAGCAGCCAAGGGACAGACCCCTACGAGCAGTACTTC. As protein: CASSQGTDPYEQYF.

The rearrangement links TRBV28 to TRBJ2-7, with 15 bases that match TRBD2. Germline assignment: CDR1 MDHEN and CDR2 SYDVKM. The ends lost 5 bases at V and 3 bases at J; junction bases unmatched: 11. The CDR3 consists of 18 residues. The CDR3 DNA reads TGTGCCAGCAGTCTCCAGGGACTAGCGGGGGGCCACTTCTACGAGCAGTACTTC. It translates to CASSLQGLAGGHFYEQYF.